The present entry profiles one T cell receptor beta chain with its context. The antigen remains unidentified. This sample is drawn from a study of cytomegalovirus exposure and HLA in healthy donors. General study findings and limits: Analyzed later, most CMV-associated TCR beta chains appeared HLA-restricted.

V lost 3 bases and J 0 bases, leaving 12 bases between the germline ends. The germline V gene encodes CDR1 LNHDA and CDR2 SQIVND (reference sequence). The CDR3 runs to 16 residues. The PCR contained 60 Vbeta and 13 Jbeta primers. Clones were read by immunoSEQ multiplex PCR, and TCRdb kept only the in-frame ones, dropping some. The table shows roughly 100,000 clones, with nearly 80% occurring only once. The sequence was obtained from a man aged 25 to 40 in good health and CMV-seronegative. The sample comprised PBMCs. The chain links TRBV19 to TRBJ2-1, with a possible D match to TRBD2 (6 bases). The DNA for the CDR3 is TGTGCCAGTAGTATTTTGGCGGGGAGCTCCTACAATGAGCAGTTCTTC. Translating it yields CASSILAGSSYNEQFF.